This is a list of T cell receptor beta chains from one sample in a study of T-cell reconstitution after alpha-beta-depleted transplantation in children. One entry per CDR3 protein, called by TCRdb with MiXCR from the PCR reads. The sample comprises around 300,000 distinct CDR3 sequences, just over 7.5% of which are singletons, and approximately 9.6% rests with the top ten. The sample was peripheral blood, taken 360 days after TCRalphabeta/CD19-depleted stem cell transplant. The receptors shown here come from a female patient aged 2-15 years who had a stem cell transplant for Fanconi anemia, so the T cells may come from the graft donor. Both conserved end residues are part of each CDR3. A D gene is named only where the DNA matches it firmly. Clone sizes are given selectively: once, few, many, or a class where the clone is expanded.

clone_size: many; cdr3_length: 14; v_call: TRBV20-1; j_call: TRBJ2-7; d_call: .; cdr3_aa: CSAYRGGAGDEQYF
clone_size: many; cdr3_length: 11; v_call: TRBV7-2; j_call: TRBJ2-1; d_call: TRBD2; cdr3_aa: CASSLSGAPFF
clone_size: .; cdr3_length: 17; v_call: TRBV7-8; j_call: TRBJ2-5; d_call: TRBD2; cdr3_aa: CASSLSFWAGGSETQYF
clone_size: many; cdr3_length: 16; v_call: TRBV24-1; j_call: TRBJ2-2; d_call: .; cdr3_aa: CATSQTGTLNTGELFF
clone_size: many; cdr3_length: 12; v_call: TRBV20-1; j_call: TRBJ2-2; d_call: .; cdr3_aa: CSAHGTGPELFF
clone_size: many; cdr3_length: 14; v_call: TRBV24-1; j_call: TRBJ1-1; d_call: .; cdr3_aa: CATSDSRTGTEAFF
clone_size: few; cdr3_length: 15; v_call: TRBV6-2/TRBV6-3; j_call: TRBJ1-5; d_call: .; cdr3_aa: CASAMHGVGNQPQHF
clone_size: many; cdr3_length: 14; v_call: TRBV15; j_call: TRBJ2-7; d_call: .; cdr3_aa: CATSRDNGVNEQYF
clone_size: many; cdr3_length: 14; v_call: TRBV12-3/TRBV12-4; j_call: TRBJ2-2; d_call: TRBD1; cdr3_aa: CASGQGARTGELFF
clone_size: many; cdr3_length: 12; v_call: TRBV11-1; j_call: TRBJ2-7; d_call: TRBD1; cdr3_aa: CASSRQGDEQYF
clone_size: many; cdr3_length: 12; v_call: TRBV10-3; j_call: TRBJ1-1; d_call: .; cdr3_aa: CAISVANTEAFF
clone_size: many; cdr3_length: 15; v_call: TRBV6-5; j_call: TRBJ2-1; d_call: TRBD2; cdr3_aa: CASRSGMGSYNEQFF
clone_size: .; cdr3_length: 14; v_call: TRBV6-1; j_call: TRBJ2-2; d_call: .; cdr3_aa: CASREAANTGELFF
clone_size: many; cdr3_length: 13; v_call: TRBV9; j_call: TRBJ1-2; d_call: .; cdr3_aa: CASSVRTNYGYTF
clone_size: few; cdr3_length: 13; v_call: TRBV2; j_call: TRBJ1-6; d_call: TRBD1; cdr3_aa: CATQTGHNSPLHF
clone_size: .; cdr3_length: 15; v_call: TRBV15; j_call: TRBJ2-2; d_call: .; cdr3_aa: CATSGDRANTGELFF
clone_size: many; cdr3_length: 15; v_call: TRBV3-1; j_call: TRBJ2-2; d_call: TRBD1; cdr3_aa: CASSDTGGNTGELFF
clone_size: .; cdr3_length: 13; v_call: TRBV5-1; j_call: TRBJ1-1; d_call: .; cdr3_aa: CASSLASADQAFF
clone_size: few; cdr3_length: 11; v_call: TRBV18; j_call: TRBJ1-1; d_call: .; cdr3_aa: CASSPANEAFF
clone_size: many; cdr3_length: 16; v_call: TRBV7-9; j_call: TRBJ2-5; d_call: TRBD2; cdr3_aa: CASSPGLGLAGETQYF
clone_size: many; cdr3_length: 13; v_call: TRBV20-1; j_call: TRBJ1-1; d_call: TRBD1; cdr3_aa: CSARGQGGTEAFF
clone_size: many; cdr3_length: 13; v_call: TRBV29-1; j_call: TRBJ2-3; d_call: .; cdr3_aa: CSVEERPALTQYF
clone_size: .; cdr3_length: 15; v_call: TRBV12-5; j_call: TRBJ1-5; d_call: TRBD1; cdr3_aa: CASAPYRGSNQPQHF
clone_size: many; cdr3_length: 15; v_call: TRBV10-3; j_call: TRBJ2-3; d_call: .; cdr3_aa: CAIRADLLSTDTQYF
clone_size: .; cdr3_length: 14; v_call: TRBV5-1; j_call: TRBJ1-4; d_call: .; cdr3_aa: CASRGITTNEKLFF
clone_size: .; cdr3_length: 13; v_call: TRBV2; j_call: TRBJ2-1; d_call: .; cdr3_aa: CASSGRGGNEQFF
clone_size: many; cdr3_length: 14; v_call: TRBV5-1; j_call: TRBJ1-1; d_call: .; cdr3_aa: CASSPDLGVTEAFF
clone_size: .; cdr3_length: 16; v_call: TRBV28; j_call: TRBJ1-4; d_call: TRBD1; cdr3_aa: CASSSNNRGINEKLFF
clone_size: many; cdr3_length: 14; v_call: TRBV6-2/TRBV6-3; j_call: TRBJ2-5; d_call: TRBD2; cdr3_aa: CASSRTSREGTQYF
clone_size: .; cdr3_length: 14; v_call: TRBV6-2/TRBV6-3; j_call: TRBJ2-1; d_call: TRBD2; cdr3_aa: CASSYLGRNNKQFF
clone_size: many; cdr3_length: 16; v_call: TRBV6-5; j_call: TRBJ1-1; d_call: .; cdr3_aa: CASSYSLGPGNTEAFF
clone_size: many; cdr3_length: 19; v_call: TRBV12-3/TRBV12-4; j_call: TRBJ2-3; d_call: TRBD2; cdr3_aa: CASSLGSLIAGGHTDTQYF
clone_size: many; cdr3_length: 15; v_call: TRBV12-3/TRBV12-4; j_call: TRBJ2-6; d_call: .; cdr3_aa: CASSITGSGANVLTF
clone_size: many; cdr3_length: 13; v_call: TRBV29-1; j_call: TRBJ1-2; d_call: TRBD1; cdr3_aa: CSVVDRGNYGYTF
clone_size: many; cdr3_length: 11; v_call: TRBV20-1; j_call: TRBJ2-7; d_call: .; cdr3_aa: CSATFGDEQYF
clone_size: many; cdr3_length: 14; v_call: TRBV20-1; j_call: TRBJ2-3; d_call: .; cdr3_aa: CSARRQEFTDTQYF
clone_size: .; cdr3_length: 15; v_call: TRBV14; j_call: TRBJ2-3; d_call: TRBD1; cdr3_aa: CASSQITGASDTQYF
clone_size: many; cdr3_length: 15; v_call: TRBV7-9; j_call: TRBJ2-1; d_call: .; cdr3_aa: CASSRSPSVYNEQFF
clone_size: many; cdr3_length: 16; v_call: TRBV7-2; j_call: TRBJ1-1; d_call: .; cdr3_aa: CASSLGGWGPNTEAFF
clone_size: many; cdr3_length: 16; v_call: TRBV4-2; j_call: TRBJ2-3; d_call: TRBD2; cdr3_aa: CASSPWTSGDTDTQYF
clone_size: many; cdr3_length: 17; v_call: TRBV27; j_call: TRBJ2-1; d_call: TRBD2; cdr3_aa: CASSLILTSDSYNEQFF